This T cell receptor (beta chain) comes out of a study of low-dose radiotherapy and immunotherapy resistance in tumors. The wider study: Dosing of intravenous cyclophosphamide at 200 mg/m2 occurred every two weeks and took place one day prior to radiation and immunotherapy.

Both TCRalpha and TCRbeta chains were reverse transcribed with V-gene-specific primers. TCRs were put through roughly 20 PCR cycles of amplification with Phusion. A constant-region primer and the V-primer adapter served as the primer pair. Each CDR3 protein gets one entry after TCRdb re-called the reads with MiXCR. The top ten clones hold around 3.9% of a sample with around 36,000 distinct CDR3 sequences, 31% of them seen once. This clonotype was seen many times. The time point: before trial treatment. Along with nivolumab and ipilimumab, donors received aspirin, low-dose cyclophosphamide and low-dose radiotherapy. CDR3 length: 16 residues. V lost 5 bases and J 1 base, leaving 15 bases between the germline ends. The germline V gene encodes CDR1 SGHTA and CDR2 FQGNSA.

Sequenced here: PBMCs, sampled before treatment. The genes are TRBV7-2 and TRBJ2-1; perhaps TRBD2 as D (5 bases). The sequence derives from a male donor with gallbladder cancer. As DNA, the CDR3 is TGTGCCAGCAGCCAAGGTGCGGGTCAGTCCTACAATGAGCAGTTCTTC. Amino acids: CASSQGAGQSYNEQFF.